This T cell receptor beta chain was profiled in a study of T cell responses to AZD1222 COVID-19 vaccine. Profiled with immunoSEQ multiplex PCR; TCRdb holds only in-frame clones, not every one. The table has 250,000 to 300,000 clones, 94% seen once. The CDR3 is 15 amino acids. The germline CDR1 and CDR2 sequences are SGHTA and FQGTGA. Trimming at V came to 6 bases and at J to 2 bases, leaving 6 bases not matched to a gene. The sample holds one count of this clone. The sample here was peripheral blood, taken 28 days after the second AZD1222 dose. The V call is TRBV7-3, the J call TRBJ2-7; 11 bases agree with TRBD2. The sequence was obtained from an adult who received the AZD1222 COVID-19 vaccine. This chain's CDR3 is CASRSGTSGTYEQYF. CDR3 sequence (DNA): TGTGCCAGCAGGTCCGGGACTAGCGGTACCTACGAGCAGTACTTC. The full variable domain, rest sourced from reference TRBV7-3 and TRBJ2-7, is GAGVSQTPSNKVTEKGKYVELRCDPISGHTALYWYRQSLGQGPEFLIYFQGTGAADDSGLPNDRFFAVRPEGSVSTLKIQRTERGDSAVYLCASRSGTSGTYEQYFGPGTRLTVT.